The source of this TCR beta chain is a study of Ad26.COV2.S vaccination and SARS-CoV-2 variants. Study-wide points: Researchers reported similar non-spike TCR breadth in vaccine and placebo recipients.

Germline assignment: CDR1 MNHEY and CDR2 SMNVEV (reference sequence). This CDR3 has 15 amino acids. Unmatched junction bases numbered 8, after V lost 4 bases and J lost 4 bases. The table came from immunoSEQ multiplex PCR; TCRdb's copy has only in-frame clones and leaves some out. The table shows fewer than 500,000 clones, with 75% to 95% occurring only once. A word on this clone: The antigen is unknown.

Treatment in this sample: about 20 received Ad26.COV2.S at low or high dose, single or two shots; 5 received placebo; per-sample allocation not given. Vaccine and placebo recipients were sampled on day 63 after the first injection. The starting material was peripheral blood, obtained in a trial of Ad26.COV2.S vaccine versus placebo. The receptor's source is a person between 18 and 60 years old who received the Ad26.COV2.S COVID-19 vaccine or a placebo. The rearrangement uses TRBV27 and TRBJ1-1; 8 bases agree with TRBD1. CDR3 sequence: CASSSGTGGVTEAFF. In DNA, the CDR3 is TGTGCCAGCAGTTCCGGAACAGGGGGTGTCACTGAAGCTTTCTTT.